This T cell receptor (beta chain) was obtained from a study of prognosis after radiotherapy for stage I lung cancer. Study summary: Patients with newly diagnosed primary stage I lung tumors numbered more than eleven, with 4 or 5 others having oligometastatic NSCLC after surgical resection of the primary tumor. Medical inoperability applied to all of the non-small cell lung cancer patients. Whole-study findings and limits: It is unknown whether the expanded TCR clones recognize the tumor.

This CDR3 has 14 residues. Per germline, CDR1 MDHEN and CDR2 SYDVKM. Trimming took off 10 bases at V and 2 bases at J, with 16 bases between the two ends. This clonotype came up many times. Its specificity is not known. Two rounds of multiplex PCR amplified TCR beta CDR3 from genomic DNA. Gene-specific TRBV and TRBJ primers were used in PCR round one. TCRdb re-called the multiplex PCR reads through MiXCR, storing one row per CDR3 protein. The data contain around 28,000 distinct CDR3 sequences, 40% to 60% of them singletons. The source was PBMCs, collected before or after stereotactic body radiation therapy (not recorded which). This receptor was obtained from a donor over 45 with non-small cell lung cancer. The genes are TRBV28 and TRBJ2-3, with no clear D. The CDR3 sequence: CATDGTQNTDTQYF. DNA of the CDR3: TGTGCCACCGACGGAACCCAAAACACAGATACGCAGTATTTT.